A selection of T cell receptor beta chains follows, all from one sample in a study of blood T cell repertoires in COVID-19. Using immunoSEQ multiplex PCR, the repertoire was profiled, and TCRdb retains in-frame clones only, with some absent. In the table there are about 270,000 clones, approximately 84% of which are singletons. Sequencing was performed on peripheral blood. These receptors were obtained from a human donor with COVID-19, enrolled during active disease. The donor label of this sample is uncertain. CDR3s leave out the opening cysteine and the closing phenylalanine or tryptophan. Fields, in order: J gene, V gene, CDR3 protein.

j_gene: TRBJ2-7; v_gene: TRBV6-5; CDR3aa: ASRPRESRYEQY
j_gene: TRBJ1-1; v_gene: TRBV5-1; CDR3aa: ASSLEGGQGIAF
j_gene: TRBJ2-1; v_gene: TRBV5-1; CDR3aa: ASSLYGESSYNEQF
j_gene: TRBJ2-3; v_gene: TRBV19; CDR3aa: ASSPWDKSTDTQY
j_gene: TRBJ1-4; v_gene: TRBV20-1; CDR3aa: SAIDEKLF
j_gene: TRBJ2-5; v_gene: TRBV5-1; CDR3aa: ASSPGTSGKVYQETQY
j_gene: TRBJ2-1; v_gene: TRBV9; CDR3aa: ASSIGLAGGNEQF
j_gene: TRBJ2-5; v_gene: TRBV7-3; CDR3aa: ASSPSGVLETQY
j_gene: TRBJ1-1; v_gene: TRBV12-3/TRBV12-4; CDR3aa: ASSLSADTEAF
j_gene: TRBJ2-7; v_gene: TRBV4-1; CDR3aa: ASSQDFDPGLAGEGDEQY
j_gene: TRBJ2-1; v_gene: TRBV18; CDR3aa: ASSPRETSGYNEQF
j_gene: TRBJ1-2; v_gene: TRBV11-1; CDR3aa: ASSHDRNYGYT
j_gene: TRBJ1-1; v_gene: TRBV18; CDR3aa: ASSRKGEMNTEAF
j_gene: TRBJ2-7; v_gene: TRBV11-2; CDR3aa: ASSSTSAYEQY
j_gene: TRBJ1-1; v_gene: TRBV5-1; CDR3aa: ASSPEFEGTEAF
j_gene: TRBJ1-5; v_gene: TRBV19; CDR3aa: ASSIWAVSNQPQH
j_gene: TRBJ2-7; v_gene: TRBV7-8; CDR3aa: ASSSLREGLPGEQY
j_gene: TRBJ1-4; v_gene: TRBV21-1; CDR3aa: ASSKEVEVSDRLVEKLF
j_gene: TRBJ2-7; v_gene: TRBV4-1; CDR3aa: ASSQEEGYEQY
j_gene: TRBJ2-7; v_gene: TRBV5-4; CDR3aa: ASSQGLAVIYEQY
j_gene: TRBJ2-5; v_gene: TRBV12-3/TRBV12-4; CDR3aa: ASSFLETQY
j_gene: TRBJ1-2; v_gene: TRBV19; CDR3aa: ASRDHPRTGEDYGYT
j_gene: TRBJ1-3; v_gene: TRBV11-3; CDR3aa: ASSSGFGNTIY
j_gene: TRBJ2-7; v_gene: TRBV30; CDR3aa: AWSPPTSGSSNEQY
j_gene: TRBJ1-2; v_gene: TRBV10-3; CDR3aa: ATGQGGYT
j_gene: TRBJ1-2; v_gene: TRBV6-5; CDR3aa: ASSPTGVGGYT
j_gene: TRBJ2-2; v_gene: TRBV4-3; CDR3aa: ASSQRIPGLAGLNTGELF
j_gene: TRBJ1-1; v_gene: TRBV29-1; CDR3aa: SALEGLDTEAF
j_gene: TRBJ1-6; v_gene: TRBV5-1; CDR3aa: ASSLVGVRSSYNSPLH
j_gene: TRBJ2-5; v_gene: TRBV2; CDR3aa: ASSDRGETQY
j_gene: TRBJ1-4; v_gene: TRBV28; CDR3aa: ASSLGGATNEKLF
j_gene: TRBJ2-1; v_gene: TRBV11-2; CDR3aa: ASSFDREAVEQF
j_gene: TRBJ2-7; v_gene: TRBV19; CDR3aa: ASSMAASSYEQY
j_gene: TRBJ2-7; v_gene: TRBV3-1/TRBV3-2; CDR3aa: ASSQSGPGQGYEQY
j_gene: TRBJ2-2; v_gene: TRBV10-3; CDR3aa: AISDSTTGELF
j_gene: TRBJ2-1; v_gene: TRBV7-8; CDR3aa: ASASGRNNEQF
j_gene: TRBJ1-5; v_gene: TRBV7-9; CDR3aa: ASSLGRQQPQH
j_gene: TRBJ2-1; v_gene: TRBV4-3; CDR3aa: ASSQALAGGDNEQF
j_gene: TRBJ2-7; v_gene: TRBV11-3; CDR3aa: ASSLDGDSSYEQY
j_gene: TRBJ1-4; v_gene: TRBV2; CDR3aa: ASSPQGSGYPF
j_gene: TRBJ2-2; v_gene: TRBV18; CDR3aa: ASSPFGTGGLTGELF
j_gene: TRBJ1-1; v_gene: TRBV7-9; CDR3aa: ASSLGGVVAMNTEAF
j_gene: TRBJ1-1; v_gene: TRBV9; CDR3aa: ASSVGLPGNLNTEAF
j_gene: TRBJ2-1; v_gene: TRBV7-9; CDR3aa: ASSITSNEQF
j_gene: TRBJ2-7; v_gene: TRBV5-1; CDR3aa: ASSLVLAGVYEQY
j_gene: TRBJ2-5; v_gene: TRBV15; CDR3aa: ATSSLRSGTSGGPRETQY
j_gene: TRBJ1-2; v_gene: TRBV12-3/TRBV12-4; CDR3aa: ASRPIYGYT
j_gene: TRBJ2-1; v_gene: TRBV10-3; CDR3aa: AIRGDYSVSYNEQF
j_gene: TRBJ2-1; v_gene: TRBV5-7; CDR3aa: ASSFLQFTSGSCNEQF
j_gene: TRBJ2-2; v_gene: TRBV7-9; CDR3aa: ASSLESFGYTGELF
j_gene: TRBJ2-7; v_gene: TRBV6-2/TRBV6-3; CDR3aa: ASSPGTGISSYEQY
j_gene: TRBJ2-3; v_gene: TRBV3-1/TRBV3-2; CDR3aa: ASSPPSVDTQY
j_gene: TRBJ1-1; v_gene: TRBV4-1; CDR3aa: ASSQETGRDTEAF
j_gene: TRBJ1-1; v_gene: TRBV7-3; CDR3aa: ASSPNALGGKTEAF
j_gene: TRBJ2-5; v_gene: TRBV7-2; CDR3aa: ASNPTGDRKSTQY